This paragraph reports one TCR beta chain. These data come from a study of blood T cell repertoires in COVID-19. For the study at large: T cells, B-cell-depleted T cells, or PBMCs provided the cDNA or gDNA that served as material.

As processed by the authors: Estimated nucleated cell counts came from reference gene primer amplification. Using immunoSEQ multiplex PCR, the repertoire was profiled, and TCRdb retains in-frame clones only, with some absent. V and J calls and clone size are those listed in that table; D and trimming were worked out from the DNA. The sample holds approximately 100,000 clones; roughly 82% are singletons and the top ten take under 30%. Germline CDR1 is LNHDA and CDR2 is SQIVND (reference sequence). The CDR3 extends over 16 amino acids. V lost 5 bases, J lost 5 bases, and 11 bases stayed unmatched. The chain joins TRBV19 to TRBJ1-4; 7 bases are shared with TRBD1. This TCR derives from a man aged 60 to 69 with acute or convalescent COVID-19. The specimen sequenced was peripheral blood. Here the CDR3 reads CASSPYPGTANEKLFF. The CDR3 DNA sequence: TGTGCCAGTAGTCCTTACCCCGGGACAGCGAATGAAAAACTGTTTTTT.